The following is a T cell receptor (beta chain) sequence with its context. The antigen is undetermined. The source of the sample is a study of cytomegalovirus exposure and HLA in healthy donors. CDR1 is MNHEY and CDR2 is SMNVEV in the germline V gene (reference sequence). The CDR3 consists of 15 residues. V lost 3 bases, J lost 2 bases, and 4 bases stayed unmatched. The study's findings and limits: One variant, a missense change in DCLRE1C, was linked in a later analysis to TCR beta V- and J-gene trimming. Reportedly, fewer N-insertions than the roughly 700-donor mean appeared in an Asian-associated ancestry cluster in a later analysis. The study flagged some 170 TCR beta chains as cytomegalovirus-associated. Three CMV-associated chains proved CMV antigen-specific in vitro.

With 60 Vbeta and 13 Jbeta primers, the PCR was carried out. The repertoire was sequenced with immunoSEQ multiplex PCR; TCRdb's copy has only in-frame clones and lacks some. The sample shows some 150,000 clones, roughly 80% of them seen only once. Sequenced input: PBMCs. This TCR derives from a female donor in good health and CMV-seronegative. The rearrangement joins TRBV27 to TRBJ1-3; TRBD1 aligns across 7 bases. CDR3 sequence reads: CASSFQGGPGNTIYF. The CDR3 DNA follows: TGTGCCAGCAGTTTCCAGGGGGGACCTGGAAACACCATATATTTT.